This T cell receptor beta chain was identified in a study of blood T cells in healthy people across ages. Study-level results: Across the age range, TCR beta diversity per million T cells fell in a roughly linear way.

A second PCR, run for 7 to 11 cycles, used a sample-barcoded 5' primer plus a J-beta primer mix. From each sample, at least 3 million paired-end reads containing CDR3 were obtained. TCRdb reprocessed the 5' RACE reads via MiXCR and lists one record per CDR3 protein. The sample consists of about 1.7 million distinct CDR3 sequences, 28% of them appearing once. The V gene's germline CDR1 is KGHSH and CDR2 LQKENI. There are 13 residues in the CDR3. V lost 5 bases, J lost 8 bases, and 7 bases stayed unmatched. About this clonotype itself: Its specificity is unknown.

Each donor supplied roughly 10 milliliters of peripheral blood. This receptor was taken from a woman in her 30s in good health. The sequenced sample was blood. The chain links TRBV18 to TRBJ1-2; 8 nucleotides line up with TRBD1. DNA of the CDR3: TGTGCCAGCTCAATGGCAGGGGGCGAAGGCTACACCTTC. It encodes CASSMAGGEGYTF.